One sample yielded the 29 T cell receptor beta chains listed below, sequenced in a study of blood T cell repertoires in COVID-19. The table came from immunoSEQ multiplex PCR; TCRdb's copy has only in-frame clones and leaves some out. Of more than 150,000 clones listed, 85% to 95% are singletons. The material sequenced was peripheral blood. These receptors all stem from a man aged 50-59 years with acute or convalescent COVID-19.

The chain joins TRBV6-6 to TRBJ2-1; 8 positions agree with TRBD2. The germline CDR1 and CDR2 sequences are MNHNY and SVGAGI (reference sequence). V lost 1 base to trimming and J lost 6 bases; unmatched junction nucleotides: 5. The CDR3 extends over 15 amino acids. The DNA of the CDR3 is TGTGCCAGCAGTTACTTGGCGGGAGGTGGCAATGAGCAGTTCTTC. It specifies CASSYLAGGGNEQFF.

The chain has TRBV19 and TRBJ1-2; D uncertain. The CDR3 consists of 13 residues. The V end lost 3 bases, the J end lost 2 bases, and 7 bases lay between the germline ends. Germline CDR1 is LNHDA and CDR2 is SQIVND (reference sequence). In DNA, the CDR3 is TGTGCCAGTAGTATCGGGAACAACTATGGCTACACCTTC. Its translation: CASSIGNNYGYTF.

The chain is built from TRBV2 and TRBJ2-4; 12 bases are shared with TRBD1. CDR3 length equals 18 residues. The germline gives CDR1 SNHLY, CDR2 FYNNEI. The J segment lost 14 bases and the V segment lost 6 bases, leaving 23 bases of the junction unmatched. This CDR3 is CASSPGTGGRVGGMTKYF. For the CDR3, the DNA is TGTGCCAGCAGCCCAGGGACAGGGGGCAGGGTCGGTGGGATGACAAAGTACTTC.

The chain combines TRBV18 with TRBJ1-1, with 11 nucleotides matching TRBD1. V trimming: 1 base; J trimming: 3 bases; junction bases outside the gene matches: 7. The germline V gene has CDR1 KGHSH and CDR2 LQKENI. The CDR3 length is 17 residues. The DNA for the CDR3 is TGTGCCAGCTCACCACGGAGGACAGGGGGCGGGTACACTGAAGCTTTCTTT. Translating gives CASSPRRTGGGYTEAFF.

The rearrangement links TRBV5-1 to TRBJ1-1, with D possibly being TRBD1 (5 bases). The V and J ends lost 4 bases and 1 base respectively, with 11 bases between them. This CDR3 is 14 amino acids long. Per germline, CDR1 SGHRS and CDR2 YFSETQ. The CDR3 protein is CASSIRGTNTEAFF. Written as DNA, the CDR3 is TGCGCCAGCAGCATCCGGGGGACGAACACTGAAGCTTTCTTT.

The CDR3 here is CASSSHSSGVYNEQFF. The CDR3 DNA sequence: TGTGCCAGCAGTTCCCACTCTAGCGGGGTATACAATGAGCAGTTCTTC. The chain joins TRBV27 to TRBJ2-1, with 9 bases identical to TRBD2. The CDR3 runs to 16 residues. The ends lost 4 bases at V and 4 bases at J; junction bases unmatched: 8. From germline, CDR1 is MNHEY and CDR2 SMNVEV (reference sequence).

The V call is TRBV7-2, the J call TRBJ2-6, with TRBD2 as a possible D gene (5 bases). In germline, CDR1 is SGHTA, CDR2 FQGNSA. Between the trimmed V and J ends, which lost 1 base and 2 bases, there was a span of 6 bases. The CDR3 has 15 residues. Here the CDR3 reads CASSLDGTGANVLTF. The CDR3 DNA sequence: TGTGCCAGCAGCTTAGACGGGACTGGGGCCAACGTCCTGACTTTC.

A few counts support this clone. The chain is built from TRBV5-1 and TRBJ1-2; TRBD1 is a possible D gene (5 bases). Germline values: CDR1 SGHRS, CDR2 YFSETQ. The germline V and J ends were trimmed by 4 bases and 5 bases, with 12 bases remaining between them. The CDR3 is 13 amino acids. CDR3 region: CASSGLQEYGYTF. CDR3 sequence (DNA): TGCGCCAGCAGCGGACTACAGGAATATGGCTACACCTTC.

The chain recombines TRBV7-8 with TRBJ2-1; 9 nucleotides agree with TRBD1. In germline, CDR1 is SGHVS, CDR2 FQNEAQ. This CDR3 comprises 13 residues. V dropped 1 base and J dropped 9; count of bases not matched to a gene: 1. CDR3 bases: TGTGCCAGCAGCTTAGACAGGGGGCTTGAGCAGTTCTTC. This sequence encodes CASSLDRGLEQFF.

This chain uses TRBV5-1 with TRBJ1-1, with TRBD1 identical over 7 bases. J was trimmed by 4 bases and V by 4 bases; bases with no gene match: 7. The CDR3 extends over 14 amino acids. Looked up from germline, CDR1 is SGHRS and CDR2 is YFSETQ. The CDR3, as DNA: TGCGCCAGCAGCGGAGGGGGCTCTCGCACTGAAGCTTTCTTT. It codes for CASSGGGSRTEAFF.

The chain recombines TRBV2 with TRBJ2-1; D may be TRBD1 (5 bases). This CDR3 comprises 10 residues. With 9 bases removed from V and 8 bases from J, the gap between germline ends came to 8 bases. Germline loops: CDR1 SNHLY, CDR2 FYNNEI. CDR3: CASEGDEQFF. CDR3 bases: TGTGCCAGTGAAGGGGATGAGCAGTTCTTC.

The V and J genes are TRBV5-1 and TRBJ2-7; unclear D gene. The CDR3 contains 15 residues. Germline V gives CDR1 SGHRS, CDR2 YFSETQ. Trimming stripped 0 bases from V and 3 bases from J, with 13 bases between. CDR3 DNA: TGCGCCAGCAGCTTGGGAGTGACCAGAGGCTACGAGCAGTACTTC. Encoded protein: CASSLGVTRGYEQYF.

The chain has TRBV18 and TRBJ1-4; D perhaps matches TRBD1 (5 bases). The CDR3 runs to 13 residues. The germline V gene encodes CDR1 KGHSH and CDR2 LQKENI. Trimming cost V 6 bases and J 8 bases, with 13 bases left between them. The CDR3 sequence: CASSPGGQEKLFF. CDR3 coding DNA: TGTGCCAGCTCTCCCGGGGGTCAGGAAAAACTGTTTTTT.

The J gene is TRBJ2-7, the V gene TRBV18; 11 nucleotides match TRBD1. Germline V lookup: CDR1 KGHSH, CDR2 LQKENI. The CDR3 length is 17 residues. The V segment lost 4 bases and the J segment 0 bases; nucleotides outside the gene matches: 8. The CDR3: CASSRGQGAGSSYEQYV. The DNA of the CDR3 is TGTGCCAGCTCACGCGGACAGGGGGCCGGAAGCTCCTACGAGCAGTACGTC.

As for this clone: In the same sample, other DNA sequences code for this CDR3. The rearrangement uses TRBV3-1 (or the pseudogene TRBV3-2) and TRBJ2-2; TRBD1 might be the D (6 bases). V lost 0 bases to trimming and J lost 5 bases, with 7 bases between them. Germline CDR1 and CDR2: LGHDT and YNNKEL (reference sequence). The CDR3 loop spans 14 amino acids. CDR3 DNA: TGTGCCAGCAGCCAAGAAGGGGGAACCGGGGAGCTGTTTTTT. It encodes CASSQEGGTGELFF.

The genes are TRBV5-6 and TRBJ2-5; 8 bases line up with TRBD1. This CDR3 contains 12 residues. The germline V gene encodes CDR1 SGHDT and CDR2 YYEEEE. Trimming removed 7 bases from V and 4 bases from J; junction bases left unmatched: 3. Here the CDR3 reads CASQGQGETQYF. CDR3 sequence (DNA): TGTGCCAGCCAAGGACAGGGAGAGACCCAGTACTTC.

The chain employs TRBV6-1 and TRBJ2-3; 8 bases are a match to TRBD2. The CDR3 consists of 15 residues. Germline V gene lookup returns CDR1 MNHNS and CDR2 SASEGT. Trimming removed 2 bases from V and 4 bases from J; junction bases left unmatched: 5. The CDR3 here is CASSETRGGPDTQYF. The CDR3 nucleotides read TGTGCCAGCAGTGAAACCCGGGGGGGCCCAGATACGCAGTATTTT.

This sequence joins TRBV15 and TRBJ2-7; D gene uncertain. The germline V and J ends were trimmed by 1 base and 3 bases, with 7 bases remaining between them. Germline-derived CDR1 and CDR2 are LNHNV and YYDKDF (reference sequence). The CDR3 covers 13 residues. The CDR3 reads CATSRGSNYEQYF. The DNA for the CDR3 is TGTGCCACCAGCAGAGGGAGTAACTACGAGCAGTACTTC.

This sequence joins TRBV27 and TRBJ2-1; 9 bases agree with TRBD1. The J segment lost 7 bases and the V segment lost 6 bases, leaving 16 bases of the junction unmatched. Germline CDR1 and CDR2: MNHEY and SMNVEV (reference sequence). The CDR3 consists of 17 residues. The CDR3 nucleotides are TGTGCCAGCAGACTTATTCCGGGACAGGGAATTGCAAATGAGCAGTTCTTC. It yields the protein CASRLIPGQGIANEQFF.

V is TRBV4-2 and J is TRBJ2-1; the match to TRBD1 covers 7 bases. In germline, CDR1 is LGHNA, CDR2 YNFKEQ. V lost 0 bases and J lost 4; bases outside the gene matches: 3. The CDR3 has 15 amino acids. The CDR3 DNA sequence: TGTGCCAGCAGCCAAGATTGGGGACAGTACAATGAGCAGTTCTTC. Amino acids: CASSQDWGQYNEQFF.

This clone showed up just once. The J gene is TRBJ2-5, the V gene TRBV7-9; TRBD2 aligns across 12 bases. CDR1 and CDR2 (germline): SEHNR, FQNEAQ (reference sequence). With 2 bases clipped from V and 2 bases from J, the junction kept 6 bases outside the gene matches. The CDR3 is 17 residues long. The CDR3 nucleotides are TGTGCCAGCAGCTTATCTCTAGCGGGGGGGGTTCAAGAGACCCAGTACTTC. Its protein product is CASSLSLAGGVQETQYF.

This chain joins TRBV28 and TRBJ1-2; TRBD1 matches 8 bases. V shed 7 bases, J shed 8 bases, and the junction held 12 bases outside the gene matches. Germline V gene data show CDR1 as MDHEN and CDR2 as SYDVKM. This CDR3 contains 14 residues. The CDR3 reads CASNIYRGGVGYTF. The CDR3 nucleotides are TGTGCCAGCAATATCTACAGGGGGGGAGTGGGCTACACCTTC.

V and J are TRBV5-1 and TRBJ2-7, with D perhaps TRBD1 (6 bases). Trimming pared 3 bases from V and 2 bases from J, leaving 12 bases between. The CDR3 length is 14 residues. From germline, CDR1 is SGHRS and CDR2 YFSETQ. The CDR3 reads CASSWSRDTYEQYF. CDR3 bases: TGCGCCAGCAGCTGGTCCCGGGACACCTACGAGCAGTACTTC.

The chain is built from TRBV7-8 and TRBJ2-2; no firm D call. The CDR3 has 18 residues. V gave up 5 bases and J gave up 0 bases, with 19 bases separating them. Germline V gene data show CDR1 as SGHVS and CDR2 as FQNEAQ. The CDR3 sequence: CASSPRFGGTANTGELFF. CDR3 nucleotide sequence: TGTGCCAGCAGCCCTAGGTTCGGCGGAACCGCGAACACCGGGGAGCTGTTTTTT.

This clone was detected only a few times. The chain uses TRBV6-6 and TRBJ1-3; D possibly corresponds to TRBD1 (6 bases). This CDR3 spans 15 amino acids. V was pared by 2 bases and J by 2 bases, with 10 bases between. The germline V gene has CDR1 MNHNY and CDR2 SVGAGI (reference sequence). The CDR3: CASSYGSGAGNTIYF. The CDR3 DNA reads as TGTGCCAGCAGTTACGGGTCAGGGGCTGGAAACACCATATATTTT.

This clone was counted a few times. This rearrangement joins TRBV6-5 to TRBJ1-6; D not certain. Trimming removed 2 bases at V and 8 bases at J, with 16 bases between. CDR1 is MNHEY, CDR2 SVGAGI, per germline. The CDR3 is 16 residues long. The CDR3 reads CASSYDFLRMDSPLHF. For the CDR3, the DNA is TGTGCCAGCAGTTACGACTTTCTCAGAATGGATTCACCCCTCCACTTT.

J is TRBJ2-7 and V is TRBV28; D is undetermined. Germline assignment: CDR1 MDHEN and CDR2 SYDVKM. The CDR3 totals 12 residues. Trimming removed 1 base at V and 2 bases at J, with 3 bases between. CDR3 in DNA: TGTGCCAGCAGTTTATCCGCCTACGAGCAGTACTTC. Encoded protein: CASSLSAYEQYF.

The chain recombines TRBV29-1 with TRBJ2-3; TRBD1 matches at 7 bases. Germline CDR1 SQVTM, CDR2 ANQGSEA. The length of the CDR3 is 12 residues. Trimming removed 4 bases from V and 4 bases from J; junction bases left unmatched: 2. CDR3 amino acids: CSVAQGADTQYF. The CDR3 DNA reads as TGCAGCGTTGCGCAGGGGGCAGATACGCAGTATTTT.

The chain employs TRBV5-1 and TRBJ1-3, with a weak D call TRBD1 (6 bases). There are 14 residues in the CDR3. Germline CDR1 and CDR2: SGHRS and YFSETQ. V lost 0 bases and J lost 6, with 10 bases in between. The CDR3 loop is CASSLGQGKNTIYF. In nucleotides, the CDR3 is TGCGCCAGCAGCTTGGGCCAGGGGAAAAACACCATATATTTT.